This T cell receptor beta chain was sequenced in a study of shared clonotypes between healthy human individuals. The investigators split CD4+ cells into a CD45RA+ naive subset and a CD45RA-negative memory subset. Per the original methods: Filtering was not the same, since immunoSEQ gave junction-only sequences without quality scores. Assay: immunoSEQ multiplex PCR; the TCRdb copy retains only in-frame clones and omits some. V, J and clone size are those of that table, while D and trimming were read from the DNA. The data contain 1,500,000 or so clones, about 96% of them singletons. General study findings and limits: Non-shared clonotypes had lower generation probabilities than clonotypes shared by all four sorted-subset donors.

The CDR3 consists of 11 residues. The germline V gene encodes CDR1 SQVTM and CDR2 ANQGSEA. Trimming cost V 4 bases and J 1 base, with 5 bases left between them. Details on this clone: Its antigen remains unidentified. Other DNA sequences from this sample encode an identical CDR3 as well.

The receptor comes from a man younger than 40 in good health. Sequenced material: naive CD4+ T cells sorted from blood. Specified subset: CD45RA+ positively selected. J is TRBJ2-7 and V is TRBV29-1; no clear D gene. The CDR3 region is CSVGSSYEQYF. For the CDR3, the DNA is TGCAGCGTTGGATCTTCCTACGAGCAGTACTTC.